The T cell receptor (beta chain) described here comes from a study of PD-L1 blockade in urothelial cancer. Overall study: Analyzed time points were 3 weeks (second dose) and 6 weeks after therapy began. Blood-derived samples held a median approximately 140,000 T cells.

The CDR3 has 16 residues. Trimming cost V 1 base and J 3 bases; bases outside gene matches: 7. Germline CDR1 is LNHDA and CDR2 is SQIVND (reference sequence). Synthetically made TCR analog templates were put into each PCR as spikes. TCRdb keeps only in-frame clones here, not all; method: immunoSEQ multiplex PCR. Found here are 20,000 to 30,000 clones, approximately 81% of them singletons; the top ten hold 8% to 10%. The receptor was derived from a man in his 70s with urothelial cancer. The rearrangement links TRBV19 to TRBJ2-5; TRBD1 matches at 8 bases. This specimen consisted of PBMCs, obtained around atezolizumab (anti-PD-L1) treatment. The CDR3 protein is CASSIGLGQGEETQYF. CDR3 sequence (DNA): TGTGCCAGTAGTATAGGTCTCGGACAGGGAGAAGAGACCCAGTACTTC.